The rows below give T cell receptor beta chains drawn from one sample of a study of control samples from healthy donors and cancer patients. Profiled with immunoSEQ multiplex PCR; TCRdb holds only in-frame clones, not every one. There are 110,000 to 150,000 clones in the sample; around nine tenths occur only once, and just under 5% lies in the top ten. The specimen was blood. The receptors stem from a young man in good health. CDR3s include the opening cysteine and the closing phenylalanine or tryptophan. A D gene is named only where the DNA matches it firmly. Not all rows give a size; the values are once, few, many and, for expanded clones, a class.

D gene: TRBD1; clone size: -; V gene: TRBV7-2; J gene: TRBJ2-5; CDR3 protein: CASSPGQAKETQYF; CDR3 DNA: TGTGCCAGCAGCCCGGGACAGGCTAAAGAGACCCAGTACTTC
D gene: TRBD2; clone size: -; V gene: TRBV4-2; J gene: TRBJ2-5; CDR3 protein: CASSQDPSGSQETQYF; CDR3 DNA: TGTGCCAGCAGCCAAGATCCTAGCGGGAGCCAAGAGACCCAGTACTTC
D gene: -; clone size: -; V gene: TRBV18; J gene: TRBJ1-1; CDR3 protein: CASSPQWRDTEAFF; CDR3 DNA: TGTGCCAGCTCACCACAGTGGAGGGACACTGAAGCTTTCTTT
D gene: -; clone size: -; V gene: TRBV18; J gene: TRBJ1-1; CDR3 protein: CASSDDYFVAFF; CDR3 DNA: TGTGCCAGCTCAGATGATTATTTTGTCGCTTTCTTT
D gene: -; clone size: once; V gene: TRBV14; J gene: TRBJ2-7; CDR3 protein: CASSQVQTPGNSYEQYF; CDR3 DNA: TGTGCCAGCAGCCAAGTTCAAACCCCAGGCAACTCCTACGAGCAATACTTC
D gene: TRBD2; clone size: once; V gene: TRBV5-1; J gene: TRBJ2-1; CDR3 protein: CASSLTSGLGYNEQFF; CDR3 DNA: TGCGCCAGCAGCTTGACGTCGGGACTAGGGTACAATGAGCAGTTCTTC
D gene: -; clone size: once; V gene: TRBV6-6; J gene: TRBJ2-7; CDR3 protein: CASSYWAGVYEQYF; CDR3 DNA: TGTGCCAGCAGTTACTGGGCAGGGGTCTACGAGCAGTACTTC
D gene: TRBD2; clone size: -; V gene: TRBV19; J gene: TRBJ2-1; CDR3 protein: CASRISSGSSYNEQFF; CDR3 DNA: TGTGCCAGTAGAATAAGCAGCGGGAGCTCCTACAATGAGCAGTTCTTC
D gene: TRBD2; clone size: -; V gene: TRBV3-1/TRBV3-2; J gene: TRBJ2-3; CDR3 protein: CASSQDVWAGGPTDTQYF; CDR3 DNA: TGTGCCAGCAGCCAAGACGTTTGGGCGGGGGGGCCGACAGATACGCAGTATTTT
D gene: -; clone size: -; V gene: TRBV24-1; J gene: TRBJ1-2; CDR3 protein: CATSDPPPEDYGYTF; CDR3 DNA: TGTGCCACCAGTGATCCGCCCCCGGAGGACTATGGCTACACCTTC
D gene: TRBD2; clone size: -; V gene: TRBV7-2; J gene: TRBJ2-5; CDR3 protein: CASSYSGSGHQETQYF; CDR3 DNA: TGTGCCAGCAGTTATAGCGGGAGTGGCCACCAAGAGACCCAGTACTTC
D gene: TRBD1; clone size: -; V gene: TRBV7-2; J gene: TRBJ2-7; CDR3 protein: CASSRDRGNYEQYF; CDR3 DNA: TGTGCCAGCAGTCGAGACAGGGGCAACTACGAGCAGTACTTC
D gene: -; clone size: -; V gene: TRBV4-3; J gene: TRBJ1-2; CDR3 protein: CASSQATGGNGYTF; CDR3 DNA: TGCGCCAGCAGCCAAGCGACGGGCGGGAATGGCTACACCTTC
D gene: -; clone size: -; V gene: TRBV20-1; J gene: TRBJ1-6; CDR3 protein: CSASQDYNSPLHF; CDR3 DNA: TGCAGTGCTAGTCAGGACTATAATTCACCCCTCCACTTT
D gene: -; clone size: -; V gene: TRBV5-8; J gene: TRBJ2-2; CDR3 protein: CASSLGIRGELFF; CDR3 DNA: TGTGCCAGCAGCTTGGGCATACGCGGGGAGCTGTTTTTT
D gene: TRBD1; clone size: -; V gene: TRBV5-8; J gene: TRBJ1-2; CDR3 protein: CASSKGQAWDGYTF; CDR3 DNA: TGTGCCAGCAGCAAGGGACAGGCCTGGGATGGCTACACCTTC
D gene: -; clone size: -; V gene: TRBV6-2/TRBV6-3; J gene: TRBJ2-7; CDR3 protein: CASSYSVYEQYF; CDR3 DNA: TGTGCCAGCAGTTACTCTGTGTACGAGCAGTACTTC